The 26 T cell receptor beta chains below come from one sample, sequenced in a study of cytomegalovirus exposure and HLA in healthy donors. The PCR ran on 60 Vbeta and 13 Jbeta primers. Only in-frame clones appear in the TCRdb table, and some are missing; sequencing was by immunoSEQ multiplex PCR. Among about 160,000 clones, about 75% were seen once, and the ten largest hold approximately 2.4%. The sequenced material came from PBMCs. Receptors were obtained from a female donor in good health and CMV-seronegative.

Only a few counts were recorded for this clone. This chain connects TRBV4-3 to TRBJ2-2; 7 bases fit TRBD1. V trimming: 0 bases; J trimming: 3 bases; junction bases outside the gene matches: 7. Germline loops: CDR1 LGHNA, CDR2 YSLEER. The CDR3 covers 17 residues. CDR3 coding DNA: TGCGCCAGCAGCCAAGATCTGACAGGGTGGGACACCGGGGAGCTGTTTTTT. Encoded protein: CASSQDLTGWDTGELFF.

This rearrangement joins TRBV19 to TRBJ2-5; 9 positions agree with TRBD1. The CDR3 totals 15 residues. The junction had 7 bases not matched to a gene; V was cut back by 7 bases and J by 1 base. From germline, CDR1 is LNHDA and CDR2 SQIVND (reference sequence). CDR3 coding DNA: TGTGCCAGTAATAAGGGACAGGGAGGCCAAGAGACCCAGTACTTC. It codes for CASNKGQGGQETQYF.

This clone was recorded once. The chain has TRBV9 and TRBJ2-5; the D is unclear. V dropped 4 bases and J dropped 7 bases, with 20 bases sitting between them. The CDR3 runs to 15 residues. The V gene's germline CDR1 is SGDLS and CDR2 YYNGEE. The CDR3 reads CASSPRGEPPGTQYF. The CDR3 nucleotides read TGTGCCAGCAGCCCCCGCGGAGAGCCCCCCGGGACCCAGTACTTC. Looking up the rest from reference TRBV9 and TRBJ2-5 gives the full variable domain: DSGVTQTPKHLITATGQRVTLRCSPRSGDLSVYWYQQSLDQGLQFLIQYYNGEERAKGNILERFSAQQFPDLHSELNLSSLELGDSALYFCASSPRGEPPGTQYFGPGTRLLVL.

The chain employs TRBV19 and TRBJ1-5; 8 positions match TRBD1. The V gene end was trimmed by 5 bases and the J gene end by 2 bases; junction bases not matched to a gene: 8. CDR3 size: 16 residues. CDR1 and CDR2 from the germline V gene are LNHDA and SQIVND (reference sequence). The CDR3 spells CASSLQGAGGNQPQHF. The CDR3 nucleotides read TGTGCCAGTAGTCTCCAGGGGGCGGGAGGCAATCAGCCCCAGCATTTT.

This CDR3 reads CASSVAAGGMDTIYF. The CDR3 DNA sequence: TGTGCCAGCAGCGTAGCGGCAGGGGGGATGGACACCATATATTTT. The chain recombines TRBV9 with TRBJ1-3; 7 bases are a match to TRBD1. CDR1 SGDLS and CDR2 YYNGEE come from the germline V gene. This CDR3 is built from 15 residues. The ends lost 0 bases at V and 8 bases at J; junction bases unmatched: 8.

There are a few counts of this clone. V usage is TRBV19 and J usage is TRBJ1-5, with D tentatively TRBD1 (6 bases). Germline V lookup: CDR1 LNHDA, CDR2 SQIVND (reference sequence). V dropped 6 bases and J dropped 2 bases, with 20 bases sitting between them. This CDR3 has 17 residues. CDR3 residues: CASSPRQVSRGNQPQHF. In nucleotides, the CDR3 is TGTGCCAGTAGCCCGAGACAGGTTTCCCGTGGCAATCAGCCCCAGCATTTT.

The chain is built from TRBV7-8 and TRBJ2-3; perhaps TRBD1 as D (6 bases). This CDR3 has 13 amino acids. Looked up from germline, CDR1 is SGHVS and CDR2 is FQNEAQ. Trimming left V 6 bases short and J 0 bases short, with 7 bases between. The CDR3 protein is CASSGQSTDTQYF. Here the CDR3 DNA reads TGTGCCAGCAGTGGACAGAGCACAGATACGCAGTATTTT.

The chain employs TRBV28 and TRBJ2-7, with D unresolved. Germline V gene data show CDR1 as MDHEN and CDR2 as SYDVKM. Trimming took 5 bases from V and 8 from J, leaving 13 bases between them. The CDR3 covers 12 residues. CDR3 protein: CASSLGSRQQYF. The CDR3 DNA reads TGTGCCAGCAGTCTAGGCTCGAGGCAGCAGTACTTC. The complete variable domain, with remaining parts taken from reference TRBV28 and TRBJ2-7, reads DVKVTQSSRYLVKRTGEKVFLECVQDMDHENMFWYRQDPGLGLRLIYFSYDVKMKEKGDIPEGYSVSREKKERFSLILESASTNQTSMYLCASSLGSRQQYFGPGTRLTVT.

The CDR3 reads CASSPRVQETQYF. CDR3 coding DNA: TGTGCCAGCAGTCCCCGGGTCCAAGAGACCCAGTACTTC. The chain is built from TRBV28 and TRBJ2-5, with unresolved D. This CDR3 contains 13 residues. Germline CDR1 MDHEN, CDR2 SYDVKM. V was shortened by 5 bases and J by 1 base, with 8 bases between the two germline ends.

V and J are TRBV7-8 and TRBJ2-3; TRBD2 agrees at 10 bases. V was clipped by 4 bases and J by 2 bases; unmatched bases: 6. The CDR3 spans 16 residues. Germline CDR1 is SGHVS and CDR2 is FQNEAQ. For the CDR3, the DNA is TGTGCCAGCAGCTCCCAGACTAGCGGGTACACAGATACGCAGTATTTT. Protein product: CASSSQTSGYTDTQYF.

This clone turned up a few times. This rearrangement joins TRBV4-2 to TRBJ2-3; TRBD2 matches 8 bases. Germline V gives CDR1 LGHNA, CDR2 YNFKEQ. With V trimmed by 4 bases and J by 1 base, 13 bases remained unmatched. The CDR3 covers 18 residues. CDR3 in amino acids: CASSPGASGSEGTDTQYF. In DNA form, the CDR3 reads TGTGCCAGCAGCCCAGGGGCTAGCGGGTCTGAGGGCACAGATACGCAGTATTTT.

The V gene is TRBV11-2, the J gene TRBJ2-7, with a possible D match to TRBD2 (6 bases). This CDR3 contains 15 residues. Trimming left V 5 bases short and J 2 bases short, with 16 bases between. Per the germline V gene, CDR1 is SGHAT and CDR2 is FQNNGV. The CDR3 here is CASSQPPRGTYEQYF. CDR3 nucleotides: TGTGCCAGCAGCCAACCCCCCCGGGGGACCTACGAGCAGTACTTC.

The chain is built from TRBV11-2 and TRBJ2-1; 8 bases are shared with TRBD2. The CDR3 loop spans 16 amino acids. V was pared by 1 base and J by 7 bases, with 9 bases of the junction left unmatched. Germline V lookup: CDR1 SGHAT, CDR2 FQNNGV. The CDR3 DNA reads as TGTGCCAGCAGCTTAGGGCTAGCGGGCATTGGGAATGAGCAGTTCTTC. Protein sequence: CASSLGLAGIGNEQFF.

V gene TRBV30 combines with J gene TRBJ2-7, with TRBD1 identical over 9 bases. The germline V gene has CDR1 GTSNPN and CDR2 SVGIG (reference sequence). Trimming at V came to 5 bases and at J to 6 bases, leaving 11 bases not matched to a gene. The CDR3 is made up of 14 amino acids. The CDR3 is CAWYPLGQGSEQYF. The DNA of the CDR3 is TGTGCCTGGTACCCCTTAGGACAGGGGAGCGAGCAGTACTTC. The variable domain in full, with the rest retrieved from reference TRBV30 and TRBJ2-7, is SQTIHQWPATLVQPVGSPLSLECTVEGTSNPNLYWYRQAAGRGLQLLFYSVGIGQISSEVPQNLSASRPQDRQFILSSKKLLLSDSGFYLCAWYPLGQGSEQYFGPGTRLTVT.

This clone was counted a single time. J is TRBJ2-5 and V is TRBV6-5; 8 bases line up with TRBD2. Germline lookup yields CDR1 MNHEY and CDR2 SVGAGI. The ends lost 5 bases at V and 5 bases at J; junction bases unmatched: 7. The CDR3 runs 14 residues. CDR3 bases: TGTGCCAGCAGTCCGGGAGGGGGTCGGGAGACCCAGTACTTC. It encodes CASSPGGGRETQYF.

This clone was picked up a small number of times. The V call is TRBV11-3, the J call TRBJ2-1, with 9 bases that match TRBD2. Germline V gene sequence: CDR1 SGHNT, CDR2 YENEEA. The CDR3 has 15 residues. Unmatched junction bases numbered 10, after V lost 5 bases and J lost 8 bases. The chain's CDR3 is CASSGRLAEAHEQFF. The CDR3 bases are TGTGCCAGCAGCGGCCGACTAGCGGAAGCCCATGAGCAGTTCTTC.

This sequence joins TRBV6-6 and TRBJ1-4, with D unresolved. V shed 0 bases and J shed 8 bases, with 7 bases lying between them. The CDR3 loop spans 13 amino acids. Germline CDR1 reads MNHNY; CDR2 reads SVGAGI (reference sequence). The CDR3 loop is CASSYSSLEKLFF. As DNA, the CDR3 is TGTGCCAGCAGTTACTCAAGCCTGGAAAAACTGTTTTTT.

The chain couples TRBV19 to TRBJ2-1; 7 bases are a match to TRBD2. Germline assignment: CDR1 LNHDA and CDR2 SQIVND (reference sequence). The V segment lost 5 bases and the J segment 7 bases; nucleotides outside the gene matches: 5. There are 13 residues in the CDR3. This chain's CDR3 is CASSSGGQNEQFF. In DNA form, the CDR3 reads TGTGCCAGTAGTTCGGGGGGTCAGAATGAGCAGTTCTTC.

This clone has a single count. CDR3 residues: CASSLSVYEQYF. DNA of the CDR3: TGTGCCAGCAGCTTGTCAGTCTACGAGCAGTACTTC. The V gene is TRBV7-9, the J gene TRBJ2-7; D not resolved. In germline, CDR1 is SEHNR, CDR2 FQNEAQ (reference sequence). The CDR3 extends over 12 amino acids. The V end was cut by 3 bases, the J end by 3 bases, with 6 bases between.

This clone has a handful of counts. V usage is TRBV2 and J usage is TRBJ2-7; TRBD1 might be the D (5 bases). CDR1 SNHLY and CDR2 FYNNEI come from the germline V gene. Trimming stripped 3 bases from V and 3 bases from J, with 9 bases between. The CDR3 runs 13 residues. CDR3 residues: CASSDVQGYEQYF. For the CDR3, the DNA is TGTGCCAGCAGTGATGTCCAGGGCTACGAGCAGTACTTC.

The chain links TRBV5-5 to TRBJ2-2; 8 bases line up with TRBD1. The CDR3 contains 16 residues. From germline, CDR1 is SGHKS and CDR2 YYEKEE (reference sequence). V lost 4 bases to trimming and J lost 6 bases; unmatched junction nucleotides: 11. CDR3 DNA sequence: TGTGCCAGCAGCCGGGTCCAGGGGGCGCCGGCCGGGGAGCTGTTTTTT. Its translation: CASSRVQGAPAGELFF.

This clone has only one observation. The rearrangement uses TRBV19 and TRBJ2-1; TRBD2 matches 13 bases. The length of the CDR3 is 15 residues. The J segment lost 9 bases and the V segment lost 3 bases, leaving 5 bases of the junction unmatched. Germline V gene data show CDR1 as LNHDA and CDR2 as SQIVND (reference sequence). The CDR3 DNA sequence: TGTGCCAGTAGTATGTGGACTAGCGGGAGCGTTGAGCAGTTCTTC. It specifies CASSMWTSGSVEQFF.

Only a few counts were recorded for this clone. The chain employs TRBV10-3 and TRBJ1-2; 8 bases line up with TRBD1. Germline V gene lookup returns CDR1 ENHRY and CDR2 SYGVKD. The junction had 2 bases not matched to a gene; V was cut back by 10 bases and J by 4 bases. The CDR3 extends over 11 amino acids. CDR3 coding DNA: TGTGCCACCGGGACAGGCTATGGCTACACCTTC. Protein sequence: CATGTGYGYTF.

The chain joins TRBV2 to TRBJ1-2, with 8 bases fitting TRBD1. The V gene's germline CDR1 is SNHLY and CDR2 FYNNEI. V lost 3 bases, J lost 4 bases, and 1 base stayed unmatched. The CDR3 length is 13 residues. CDR3 sequence: CASSEDRVYGYTF. CDR3 sequence (DNA): TGTGCCAGCAGTGAGGACAGGGTCTATGGCTACACCTTC.

The chain links TRBV30 to TRBJ2-2; D may be TRBD2 (5 bases). The V and J ends lost 4 bases and 6 bases respectively, with 15 bases between them. CDR3 length: 14 amino acids. CDR1 is GTSNPN, CDR2 SVGIG, per germline (reference sequence). The CDR3 loop is CAWKPGSAAGELFF. CDR3 coding DNA: TGTGCCTGGAAACCGGGATCTGCGGCCGGGGAGCTGTTTTTT.

The chain recombines TRBV4-2 with TRBJ2-7, with TRBD2 matching over 11 bases. V shed 4 bases and J 4 bases; nucleotides not matched to a gene: 6. Looked up from germline, CDR1 is LGHNA and CDR2 is YNFKEQ. This CDR3 comprises 15 residues. CDR3 in amino acids: CASSLRLAGSYEQYF. The CDR3, as DNA: TGTGCCAGCAGCCTACGACTAGCGGGATCGTACGAGCAGTACTTC.